This T cell receptor beta chain was retrieved from a study of breast tumors, draining lymph nodes, adjacent tissues. TCRdb redid the calling of the multiplex PCR reads with MiXCR, one entry per CDR3 protein. Of roughly 100,000 distinct CDR3 sequences listed, less than 40% are singletons. The CDR3 consists of 14 residues. The V gene lost 4 bases and the J gene lost 4 bases, with 11 bases spanning the gap. In germline, CDR1 is KGHDR, CDR2 SFDVKD. Samples came from axillary lymph nodes draining the breast cancer. V usage is TRBV24-1 and J usage is TRBJ2-3; D gene uncertain. The specimen sequenced was axillary lymph node tissue. The TCR was taken from a female donor with breast cancer. Some clones in this sample may be carry-over from other donors' samples. The CDR3 region has the DNA TGTGCCACCAGTGAAAGGCAGGCCGCAGATACGCAGTATTTT. This sequence encodes CATSERQAADTQYF.